Shown below are 9 T cell receptor beta chains from a single sample sequenced in a study of PD-1 blockade in classical Hodgkin lymphoma. Time point: cycle 4 day 1 (C4D1), after five to seven weeks of nivolumab. No patient escaped relapse after autologous stem cell transplantation, and brentuximab vedotin exposure varied. The protocol was immunoSEQ multiplex PCR, while the TCRdb copy is restricted to in-frame clones and leaves out a portion. The table records about 25,000 clones, 72% of them present only once. Sequenced material: peripheral blood mononuclear cells (PBMCs), taken before the fourth cycle of nivolumab. These receptors all stem from a human donor with classical Hodgkin lymphoma.

The J gene is TRBJ2-2, the V gene TRBV7-9; D may be TRBD1 (5 bases). V dropped 5 bases and J dropped 3 bases, with 22 bases sitting between them. Germline values: CDR1 SEHNR, CDR2 FQNEAQ (reference sequence). The CDR3 has 18 residues. The CDR3 DNA is TGTGCCAGCAGCCCGTCCCGGGCCCAGTCCAGGGACACCGGGGAGCTGTTTTTT. The encoded protein is CASSPSRAQSRDTGELFF. Supplemented by reference TRBV7-9 and TRBJ2-2, the full variable domain reads DTGVSQNPRHKITKRGQNVTFRCDPISEHNRLYWYRQTLGQGPEFLTYFQNEAQLEKSRLLSDRFSAERPKGSFSTLEIQRTEQGDSAMYLCASSPSRAQSRDTGELFFGEGSRLTVL.

The chain uses TRBV6-1 and TRBJ1-1; D is unresolved. Germline V CDR1 and CDR2: MNHNS, SASEGT. The length of the CDR3 is 13 residues. Deletions cut 7 bases from V and 1 base from J, with 10 bases between. The CDR3 spells CASKSPENTEAFF. CDR3 sequence (DNA): TGTGCCAGCAAATCGCCTGAGAACACTGAAGCTTTCTTT.

The rearrangement uses TRBV7-8 and TRBJ2-5; no clear D. The germline gives CDR1 SGHVS, CDR2 FQNEAQ. The CDR3 runs 14 residues. V lost 2 bases to trimming and J lost 3 bases, with 10 bases between them. CDR3 nucleotide sequence: TGTGCCAGCAGCTTAAATACAGTCGAAGAGACCCAGTACTTC. Its translation: CASSLNTVEETQYF.

V is TRBV4-3 and J is TRBJ1-5; a weak D match, TRBD1 (5 bases). Looked up from germline, CDR1 is LGHNA and CDR2 is YSLEER. With 0 bases removed from V and 8 bases from J, the gap between germline ends came to 11 bases. The CDR3 extends over 14 amino acids. The CDR3 bases are TGCGCCAGCAGCCAAGACGGCAGGGAGGAGCCCCAGCATTTT. The encoded protein is CASSQDGREEPQHF.

The rearrangement joins TRBV9 to TRBJ1-1; D is possibly TRBD1 (6 bases). The V and J ends lost 0 bases and 4 bases respectively, with 13 bases between them. From germline, CDR1 is SGDLS and CDR2 YYNGEE. The CDR3 has 15 residues. The CDR3 loop reads CASSVDGQSVTEAFF. CDR3 DNA sequence: TGTGCCAGCAGCGTAGATGGACAGAGTGTCACTGAAGCTTTCTTT.

The rearrangement joins TRBV5-5 to TRBJ1-4; possible D gene TRBD1, 6 bases. The CDR3 spans 15 residues. Trimming removed 2 bases at V and 7 bases at J, with 15 bases between. CDR1 and CDR2 (germline): SGHKS, YYEKEE (reference sequence). The CDR3 nucleotides are TGTGCCAGCAGCTTTTTTGGGGGGCTTAGTGAAAAACTGTTTTTT. It translates to CASSFFGGLSEKLFF.

The chain recombines TRBV27 with TRBJ1-2, with 7 bases identical to TRBD1. Unmatched junction bases numbered 5, after V lost 5 bases and J lost 8 bases. The CDR3 runs 12 residues. The germline V gene has CDR1 MNHEY and CDR2 SMNVEV (reference sequence). CDR3 bases: TGTGCCAGCAGTGGACAGGAGGCGGGCTACACCTTC. Translating gives CASSGQEAGYTF.

This sequence joins TRBV4-3 and TRBJ1-1; no clear D. Trimming left V 2 bases short and J 2 bases short, with 6 bases between. Germline CDR1 reads LGHNA; CDR2 reads YSLEER. CDR3 length equals 13 residues. The DNA of the CDR3 is TGCGCCAGCAGCCAATTCGTAAACACTGAAGCTTTCTTT. Its protein is CASSQFVNTEAFF.

This chain uses TRBV28 with TRBJ1-4; TRBD1 might be the D (5 bases). Germline CDR1 reads MDHEN; CDR2 reads SYDVKM. The CDR3 contains 15 residues. V was trimmed by 2 bases and J by 0 bases, leaving 7 bases between them. In DNA form, the CDR3 reads TGTGCCAGCAGTTTACGGGGCGCAACTAATGAAAAACTGTTTTTT. It translates to CASSLRGATNEKLFF.